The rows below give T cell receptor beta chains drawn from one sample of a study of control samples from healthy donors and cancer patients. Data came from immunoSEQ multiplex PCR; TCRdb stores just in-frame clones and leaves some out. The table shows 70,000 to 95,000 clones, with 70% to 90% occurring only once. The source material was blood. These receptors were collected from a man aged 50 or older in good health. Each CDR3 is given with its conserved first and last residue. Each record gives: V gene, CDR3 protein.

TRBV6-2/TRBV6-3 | CASSLGHKYGYTF
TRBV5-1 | CASSLGDSNYNEQFF
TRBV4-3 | CASSPTNTGELFF
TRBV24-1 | CATAIGREFEQFF
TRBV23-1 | CATSTGKGANVLTF
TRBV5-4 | CASSLDQGTNEQFF
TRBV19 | CASSIYLDDNEQFF
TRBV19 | CASSQGGADYGYTF
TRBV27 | CASSPTGLAGLREETQYF
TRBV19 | CASSDRDNSPLHF
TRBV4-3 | CASSPDGWDYEQYF
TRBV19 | CASMAGADTQYF
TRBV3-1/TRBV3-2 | CASSQSLAGGFNEQFF
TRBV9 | CASSVEGTGNEKLFF
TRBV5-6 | CASSEDSPQLEAFF
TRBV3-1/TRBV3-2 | CASSRPWREQRTDLYF
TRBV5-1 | CASSLGRDLTDTQYF
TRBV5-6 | CASSVGPYEQYF
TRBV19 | CASSFRGPVGGYTF
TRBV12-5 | CASGLMLNEQFF
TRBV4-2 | CASSQGLDMGVGYTF
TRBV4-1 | CASSLLQQSQETQYF
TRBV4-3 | CASSQDHQTTGFYGYTF
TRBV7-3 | CASRGSLYNSPLHF
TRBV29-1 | CSSWTSGFNEQFF
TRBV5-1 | CASSSAGGYNEQFF
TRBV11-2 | CASSLAGWENIQYF
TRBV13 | CASSFGNLGEKLFF
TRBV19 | CAEFRGCGNQPQHF
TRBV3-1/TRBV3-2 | CASSHGGSDTQYF
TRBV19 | CASSAGEYNEQFF
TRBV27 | CASSSTTSGKAYEQYF
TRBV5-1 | CASSFGGQDEKLFF
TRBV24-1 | CATSDPDSYGYTF
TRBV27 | CASSDRVGSSSPLHF
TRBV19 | CASSAIGGNTEAFF
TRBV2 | CASSKDLSGRNTQYF
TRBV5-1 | CASSLDGTGTGELFF
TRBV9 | CASSVGGGPGYTF
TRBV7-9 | CASSLEGARAYNSPLHF
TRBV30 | CAWSVGQGVDTQYF
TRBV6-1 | CASSEAILNSGNTIYF
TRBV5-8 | CASSLAVPSGYNEQFF
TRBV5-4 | CASSLEGANSPLHF
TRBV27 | CASSLRGWVYEQYF
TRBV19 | CASSMGPYNEQFF
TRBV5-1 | CASSLARGRDENTEAFF
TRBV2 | CASSDQGVETDTQYF
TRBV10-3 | CAISQGQGANYGYTF
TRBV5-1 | CASREASSTDTQYF
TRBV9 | CASSPQVSDTQYF
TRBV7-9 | CASSLGDGAYTF